This T cell receptor (beta chain) was documented in a study of blood T cell repertoires in COVID-19 (TCRdb year 2020). Study-wide context: Collaborator samples came from the United States, Italy and Spain and covered acute and convalescent phases of COVID-19. The prospective study material was composed of cDNA or gDNA derived from T cells, B-cell-depleted T cells, or PBMCs. The dataset comprised deeply sampled blood TCRbeta repertoires from subjects exposed to, actively infected with, or recovered from COVID-19. The repertoires were released in a freely available public database meant as a resource for research on the immune response to SARS-CoV-2. The samples were drawn from two sources: the first 160 participants of the ongoing ImmuneRACE study, and 1,200 or so subjects contributed by 6 global collaborators. Nearly every sample came with metadata listing a de-identified subject ID, COVID-19 status, age in years and sex. Where HLA class I and class II types were available, the types were taken from metadata supplied by the sample provider, not from assay-based typing.

The immunoSEQ Assay, a bias-controlled multiplex PCR, was used to amplify TCRbeta CDR3 regions from genomic DNA. In the paper's pipeline: Within the assay, amplification of reference gene primers was used to estimate how many nucleated cells each sample contained. To quantify the absolute abundance of each unique TCRbeta CDR3 rearrangement, sequence reads were collapsed and filtered. For each sample, productive Simpson clonality was calculated by taking the square root of Simpson's diversity index across productive rearrangements. TCRdb retrieved this table from immuneACCESS and kept in-frame rearrangements only. Not all clones are present; in checked studies, unresolved V genes account for under half, and no reason is known for the remainder. V and J calls plus clone size are reproduced from that table; the DNA served to infer D and trimming. Recorded for this sample are hundreds of thousands of clones; 70% to 90% of them occurred a single time. The biggest ten clones account for more than 1.4% of the sample.

From the cysteine up to the phenylalanine, the CDR3 has a length of 15 residues. This entry keeps only the CDR3 DNA: 45 bases, framed from base 1. The junction carries 11 bases between V and J, which are trimmed by 6 bases and 0 bases respectively. The CDR1 and CDR2 encoded by the germline V gene are MNHEY and SVGAGI. Whole blood was collected in K2EDTA tubes by collaborating institutions according to the institutions' own protocols. Collaborator samples were shipped for TCRbeta analysis as frozen whole blood, isolated PBMCs, or DNA extracted from either sample type. As concerns this clone: It lacks a known antigen. Per-base qualities were not stored, and no clone one base away is much larger.

The paper's findings and limits, for the study overall: Clinical and demographic metadata were provided uncurated, with the amount varying by source and participant.

The TCR sequence derives from a woman between 25 and 40 years old with active or convalescent COVID-19. The sample taken for sequencing was peripheral blood. Rearrangement joined TRBV6-5 to TRBJ2-2, and the D gene may be TRBD1, 5 bases matching. The CDR3 region: CASSGHYPNTGELFF. The nucleotide sequence is TGTGCCAGCAGCGGACATTACCCGAACACCGGGGAGCTGTTTTTT.